One sample yielded the 8 T cell receptor beta chains listed below, sequenced in a study of T-cell reconstitution after alpha-beta-depleted transplantation in children. Unique molecular identifiers were used in preparing the TCRbeta library. TCRdb re-analysed the PCR reads in MiXCR, keeping a single row per CDR3 protein. The data contain under 300,000 distinct CDR3 sequences, roughly a tenth of them singletons. Specimen: PBMCs from the stem cell graft donor, collected from the stem cell graft. The receptors were gathered from a human donor who donated a stem cell graft to a child with SCID.

This clonotype has a single count. The V and J genes are TRBV7-2 and TRBJ2-1; tentatively, D is TRBD2 (7 bases). This CDR3 has 15 residues. Germline V CDR1 and CDR2: SGHTA, FQGNSA. The V end was cut by 4 bases, the J end by 4 bases, with 14 bases between. CDR3 sequence: CASSSHAGAYNEQFF. In DNA, the CDR3 is TGTGCCAGCAGCTCGCACGCGGGGGCTTACAATGAGCAGTTCTTC. Combining the CDR3 with reference TRBV7-2 and TRBJ2-1 gives the whole variable domain GAGVSQSPSNKVTEKGKDVELRCDPISGHTALYWYRQSLGQGLEFLIYFQGNSAPDKSGLPSDRFSAERTGGSVSTLTIQRTQQEDSAVYLCASSSHAGAYNEQFFGPGTRLTVL.

This clonotype was detected many times. The chain combines TRBV6-2 or TRBV6-3 with TRBJ2-7; D unresolved. V lost 0 bases to trimming and J lost 4 bases, with 13 bases between them. CDR3 length: 15 residues. Germline lookup yields CDR1 MNHEY and CDR2 SVGEGT. The CDR3 spells CASSYSLSNQYEQYF. The CDR3 DNA sequence: TGTGCCAGCAGTTACTCGCTCTCGAACCAGTACGAGCAGTACTTC.

The table lists this clonotype with many counts. This chain links TRBV4-1 with TRBJ2-5; the D gene is possibly TRBD1 (5 bases). Deletions cut 0 bases from V and 7 bases from J, with 21 bases between. This CDR3 spans 17 amino acids. CDR1 is MGHRA and CDR2 is YSYEKL in the germline V gene. The CDR3 reads CASSQEGWTLTWGTQYF. The DNA of the CDR3 is TGCGCCAGCAGCCAAGAAGGCTGGACACTAACATGGGGGACCCAGTACTTC.

This chain links TRBV28 with TRBJ2-7; the D is unclear. V lost 3 bases to trimming and J lost 6 bases, with 12 bases between them. From germline, CDR1 is MDHEN and CDR2 SYDVKM. The CDR3 spans 13 residues. DNA of the CDR3: TGTGCCAGCAGTTTTCAACACCGGTCCGAGCAGTACTTC. Translated, it gives CASSFQHRSEQYF.

Only a few counts were recorded for this clonotype. The chain joins TRBV5-4 to TRBJ2-2, with TRBD2 matching 12 bases. The V and J ends lost 4 bases and 5 bases, in that order; junction bases with no gene match: 9. Germline V lookup: CDR1 SGHNT, CDR2 YYREEE (reference sequence). CDR3 length equals 17 residues. The CDR3 spells CASSNVRTSGETGELFF. The CDR3 DNA sequence: TGTGCCAGCAGCAATGTCCGGACTAGCGGGGAAACCGGGGAGCTGTTTTTT.

This clonotype appeared many times. The genes are TRBV6-1 and TRBJ1-1; 8 bases line up with TRBD1. The CDR3 runs to 13 residues. Germline-derived CDR1 and CDR2 are MNHNS and SASEGT. V shed 8 bases and J 5 bases; nucleotides not matched to a gene: 7. DNA of the CDR3: TGTGCCAGCCATACACAGGGGGGGACTGAAGCTTTCTTT. It codes for CASHTQGGTEAFF.

The table lists this clonotype with many counts. The chain links TRBV12-3 or TRBV12-4 to TRBJ1-6, with D hard to call. The CDR3 has 16 residues. V was cut by 0 bases and J by 7 bases, with 13 bases left in between. The CDR3 DNA reads as TGTGCCAGCAGTTTAGCGGCAGCGCTACCAAATTCACCCCTCCACTTT. This sequence encodes CASSLAAALPNSPLHF.

The chain recombines TRBV28 with TRBJ2-1; D might be TRBD1 or TRBD2, each matching 5 bases. The CDR3 runs to 16 residues. Trimming took off 6 bases at V and 7 bases at J, with 22 bases between the two ends. Germline values: CDR1 MDHEN, CDR2 SYDVKM. This CDR3 is CASSLAGTDGSNEQFF. The CDR3 bases are TGTGCCAGCAGCCTTGCCGGGACGGATGGATCGAATGAGCAGTTCTTC.